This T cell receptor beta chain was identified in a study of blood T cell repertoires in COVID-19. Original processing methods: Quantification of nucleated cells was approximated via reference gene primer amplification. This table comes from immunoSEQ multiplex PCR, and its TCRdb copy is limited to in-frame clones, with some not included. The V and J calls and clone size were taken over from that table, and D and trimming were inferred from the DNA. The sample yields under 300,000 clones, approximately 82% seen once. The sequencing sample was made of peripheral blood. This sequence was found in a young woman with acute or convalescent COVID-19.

The CDR3 region has the DNA TGTGCCACCAGTGATTCGGGGACAGGGGCCTACGAGCAGTACTTC. This encodes CATSDSGTGAYEQYF. The chain couples TRBV24-1 to TRBJ2-7; TRBD1 aligns across 10 bases. Germline trimming cut 2 bases from V and 2 bases from J; bases unmatched to any gene: 2. CDR1 and CDR2 (germline): KGHDR, SFDVKD. This CDR3 contains 15 residues.